A selection of T cell receptor beta chains follows, all from one sample in a study. TCRdb processed the 5' RACE reads anew with MiXCR; each CDR3 protein has one entry. The sample comprises nearly 55,000 distinct CDR3 sequences, 17% of which are singletons, and under 2.5% rests with the top ten. Source material: naive CD4+ T cells sorted from blood. Source of these receptors: a female donor with breast cancer. The CDR3 runs from the conserved cysteine through the conserved F or W. D genes are given only for firm matches. For some rows the clone size is stated as once, few or many, or as a class when expanded; others skip it.

d_gene	abundance	v_gene	j_gene	CDR3aa	CDR3nt
TRBD2	-	TRBV7-3	TRBJ2-3	CASSPGLAGHTDTQYF	TGTGCCAGCAGCCCCGGATTAGCGGGGCACACAGATACGCAGTATTTT
TRBD2	few	TRBV6-1	TRBJ2-7	CASTSGSGNSYEQYF	TGTGCCAGCACCTCGGGAAGCGGGAACTCCTACGAGCAGTACTTC
TRBD1	many	TRBV20-1	TRBJ2-6	CSASGDRSSGANVLTF	TGCAGTGCTAGTGGGGACAGATCGTCTGGGGCCAACGTCCTGACTTTC
-	-	TRBV9	TRBJ1-4	CASSPSATNVKLFF	TGTGCCAGCAGCCCCAGCGCAACTAATGTAAAACTGTTTTTT
-	many	TRBV20-1	TRBJ1-5	CSAEDREASNQPQHF	TGCAGTGCTGAGGACAGAGAGGCTAGCAATCAGCCCCAGCATTTT
-	-	TRBV20-1	TRBJ2-7	CSAPRAVNYEQYF	TGCAGTGCTCCTCGAGCGGTTAACTACGAGCAGTACTTC
-	many	TRBV29-1	TRBJ2-3	CSVEGSTDTQYF	TGCAGCGTTGAGGGCTCCACAGATACGCAGTATTTT
TRBD2	few	TRBV20-1	TRBJ2-1	CSARGGRETSGRILDEQFF	TGCAGTGCTAGAGGCGGGAGAGAAACTAGCGGGAGGATTTTGGATGAGCAGTTCTTC
-	few	TRBV7-8	TRBJ2-7	CASSPTWTRLYEQYF	TGTGCCAGCAGCCCCACTTGGACACGTCTTTACGAGCAGTACTTC
TRBD2	few	TRBV6-1	TRBJ2-7	CASRTRLAGGNEQYF	TGTGCCAGCAGGACGAGACTTGCGGGAGGGAACGAGCAGTACTTC
-	many	TRBV6-1	TRBJ1-1	CASSAGASNTEAFF	TGTGCCAGCAGCGCAGGGGCCTCGAACACTGAAGCTTTCTTT
TRBD1	-	TRBV5-1	TRBJ1-2	CASSRRQGGHGYTF	TGCGCCAGCAGCCGACGACAGGGAGGCCATGGCTACACCTTC
-	few	TRBV7-2	TRBJ2-1	CASTTYIYNEQFF	TGTGCCAGCACGACTTACATATACAATGAGCAGTTCTTC
TRBD1	-	TRBV5-1	TRBJ2-1	CASRLVGQGWNEQFF	TGCGCCAGCCGCTTGGTGGGACAGGGGTGGAATGAGCAGTTCTTC
-	once	TRBV24-1	TRBJ2-2	CATSDVLRGNGELFF	TGTGCCACCAGTGATGTCCTTCGGGGAAACGGGGAGCTGTTTTTT
TRBD2	many	TRBV6-1	TRBJ2-7	CASKMGLAGVEQYF	TGTGCCAGCAAAATGGGACTAGCGGGAGTCGAGCAGTACTTC
TRBD1	many	TRBV9	TRBJ1-1	CASSVGTGVGNTEAFF	TGTGCCAGCAGCGTAGGCACAGGGGTCGGAAACACTGAAGCTTTCTTT
TRBD1	few	TRBV12-3/TRBV12-4	TRBJ1-2	CASSSGQGYSINYGYTF	TGTGCCAGCAGTTCCGGACAGGGTTATTCGATAAACTATGGCTACACCTTC
TRBD1	-	TRBV6-6	TRBJ1-2	CASSADRVDGYTF	TGTGCCAGCAGTGCGGACAGGGTGGATGGCTACACCTTC
-	-	TRBV30	TRBJ2-1	CAWSTGIRNEQFF	TGTGCCTGGTCGACGGGAATCCGGAATGAGCAGTTCTTC
-	-	TRBV18	TRBJ1-1	CASSLSRGDTEAFF	TGTGCCAGCTCACTCTCCAGGGGAGACACTGAAGCTTTCTTT
-	-	TRBV4-2	TRBJ2-2	CASSQGRDFGELFF	TGTGCCAGCAGCCAAGGTCGGGACTTCGGGGAGCTGTTTTTT
-	many	TRBV20-1	TRBJ1-5	CSATRSNNQPQHF	TGCAGTGCTACCAGGTCCAACAATCAGCCCCAGCATTTT
-	-	TRBV2	TRBJ2-2	CASSELAGAGELFF	TGTGCCAGCAGTGAGCTAGCCGGCGCCGGGGAGCTGTTTTTT
-	many	TRBV5-1	TRBJ1-1	CASSFRGTQNTEAFF	TGCGCCAGCAGCTTCAGGGGAACCCAAAACACTGAAGCTTTCTTT